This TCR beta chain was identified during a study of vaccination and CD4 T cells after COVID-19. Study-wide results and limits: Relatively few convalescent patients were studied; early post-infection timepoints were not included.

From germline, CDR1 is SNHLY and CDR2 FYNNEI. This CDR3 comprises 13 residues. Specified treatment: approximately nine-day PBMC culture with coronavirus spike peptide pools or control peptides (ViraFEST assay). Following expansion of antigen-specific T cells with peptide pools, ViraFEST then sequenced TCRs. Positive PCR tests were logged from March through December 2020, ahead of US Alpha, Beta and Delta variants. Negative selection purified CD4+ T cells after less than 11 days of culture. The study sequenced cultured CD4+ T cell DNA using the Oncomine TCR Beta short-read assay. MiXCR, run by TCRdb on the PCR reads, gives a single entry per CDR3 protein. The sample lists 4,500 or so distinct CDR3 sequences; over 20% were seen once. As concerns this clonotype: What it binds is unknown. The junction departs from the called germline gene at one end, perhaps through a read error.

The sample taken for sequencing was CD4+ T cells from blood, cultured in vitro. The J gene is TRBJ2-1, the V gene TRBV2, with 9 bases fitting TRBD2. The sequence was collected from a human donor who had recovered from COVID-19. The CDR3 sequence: CASSGAGGNGQFF. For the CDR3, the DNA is TGTGCCAGCAGTGGAGCGGGGGGAAATGGGCAGTTCTTC.